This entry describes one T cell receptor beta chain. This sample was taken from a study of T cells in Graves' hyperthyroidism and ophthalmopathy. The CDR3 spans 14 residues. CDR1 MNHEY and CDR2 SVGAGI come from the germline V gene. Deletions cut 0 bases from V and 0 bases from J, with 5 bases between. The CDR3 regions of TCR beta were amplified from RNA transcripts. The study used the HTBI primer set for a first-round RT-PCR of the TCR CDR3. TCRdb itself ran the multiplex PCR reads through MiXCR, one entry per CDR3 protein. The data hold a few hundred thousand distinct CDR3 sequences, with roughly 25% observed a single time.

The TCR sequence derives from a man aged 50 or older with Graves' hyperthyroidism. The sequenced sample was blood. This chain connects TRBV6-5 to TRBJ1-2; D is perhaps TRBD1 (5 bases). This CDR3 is CASSYSGPNYGYTF. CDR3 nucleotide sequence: TGTGCCAGCAGTTACTCGGGACCTAACTATGGCTACACCTTC.